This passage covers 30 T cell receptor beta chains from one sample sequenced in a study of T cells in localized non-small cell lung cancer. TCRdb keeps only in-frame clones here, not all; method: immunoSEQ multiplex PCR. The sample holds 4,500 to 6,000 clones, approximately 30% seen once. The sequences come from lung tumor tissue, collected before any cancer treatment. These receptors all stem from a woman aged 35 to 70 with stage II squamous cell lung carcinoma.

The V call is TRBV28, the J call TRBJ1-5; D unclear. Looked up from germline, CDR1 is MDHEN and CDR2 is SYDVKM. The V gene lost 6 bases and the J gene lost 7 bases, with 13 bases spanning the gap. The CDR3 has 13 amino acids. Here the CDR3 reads CASSSYAAQPQHF. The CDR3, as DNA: TGTGCCAGCAGCTCCTACGCCGCCCAGCCCCAGCATTTT.

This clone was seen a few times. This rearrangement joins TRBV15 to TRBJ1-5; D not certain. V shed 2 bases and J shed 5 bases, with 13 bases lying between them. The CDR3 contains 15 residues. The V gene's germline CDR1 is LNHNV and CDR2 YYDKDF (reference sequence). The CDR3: CATSRSIAPDQPQHF. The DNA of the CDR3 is TGTGCCACCAGCAGAAGTATAGCACCGGATCAGCCCCAGCATTTT.

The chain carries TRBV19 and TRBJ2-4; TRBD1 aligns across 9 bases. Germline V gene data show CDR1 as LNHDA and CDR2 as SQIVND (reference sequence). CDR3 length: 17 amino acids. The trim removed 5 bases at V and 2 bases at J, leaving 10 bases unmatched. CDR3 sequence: CASSATAGQGTKNIQYF. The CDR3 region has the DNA TGTGCCAGTAGTGCTACAGCGGGACAGGGAACCAAAAACATTCAGTACTTC.

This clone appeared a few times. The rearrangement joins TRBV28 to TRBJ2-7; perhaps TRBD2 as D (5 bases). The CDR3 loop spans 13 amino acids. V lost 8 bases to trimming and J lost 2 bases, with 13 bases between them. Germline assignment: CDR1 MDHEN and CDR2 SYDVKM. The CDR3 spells CASEDVSAYEQYF. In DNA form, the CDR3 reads TGTGCCAGCGAGGACGTTAGCGCCTACGAGCAGTACTTC.

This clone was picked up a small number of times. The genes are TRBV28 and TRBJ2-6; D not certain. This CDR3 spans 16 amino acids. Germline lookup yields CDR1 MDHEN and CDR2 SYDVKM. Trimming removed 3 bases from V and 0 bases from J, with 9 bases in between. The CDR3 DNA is TGTGCCAGCAGTTTCTCCGGCCACTCTGGGGCCAACGTCCTGACTTTC. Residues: CASSFSGHSGANVLTF.

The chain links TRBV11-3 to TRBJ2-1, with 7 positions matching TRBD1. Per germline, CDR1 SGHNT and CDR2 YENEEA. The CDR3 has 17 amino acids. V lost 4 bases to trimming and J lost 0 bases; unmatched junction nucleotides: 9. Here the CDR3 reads CASSSQGQAVSYNEQFF. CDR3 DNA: TGTGCCAGCAGCTCGCAAGGACAGGCGGTCTCCTACAATGAGCAGTTCTTC.

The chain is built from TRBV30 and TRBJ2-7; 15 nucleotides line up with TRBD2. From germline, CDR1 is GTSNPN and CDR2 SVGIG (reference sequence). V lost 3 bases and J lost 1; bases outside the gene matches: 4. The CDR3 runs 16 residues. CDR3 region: CAWRAGTSGRSYEQYF. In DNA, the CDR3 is TGTGCCTGGAGGGCCGGGACTAGCGGGAGGTCCTACGAGCAGTACTTC.

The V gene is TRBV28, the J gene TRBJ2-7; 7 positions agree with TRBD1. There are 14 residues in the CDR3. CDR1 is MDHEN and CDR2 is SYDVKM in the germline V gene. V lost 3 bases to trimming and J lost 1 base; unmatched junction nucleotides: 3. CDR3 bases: TGTGCCAGCAGTTTGACAGGGATTTCCTACGAGCAGTACTTC. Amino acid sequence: CASSLTGISYEQYF.

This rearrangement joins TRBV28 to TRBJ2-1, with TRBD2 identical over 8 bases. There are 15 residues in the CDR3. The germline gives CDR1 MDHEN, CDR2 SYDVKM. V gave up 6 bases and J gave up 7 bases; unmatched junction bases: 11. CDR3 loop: CASRKAGAVSNEQFF. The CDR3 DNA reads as TGTGCCAGCAGAAAAGCGGGAGCGGTGTCAAATGAGCAGTTCTTC.

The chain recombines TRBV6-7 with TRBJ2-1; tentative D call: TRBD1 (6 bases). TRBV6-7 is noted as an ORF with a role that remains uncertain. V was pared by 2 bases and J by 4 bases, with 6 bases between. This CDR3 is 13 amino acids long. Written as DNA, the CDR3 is TGTGCCAGCAGTTACGGACAGTACAATGAGCAGTTCTTC. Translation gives CASSYGQYNEQFF.

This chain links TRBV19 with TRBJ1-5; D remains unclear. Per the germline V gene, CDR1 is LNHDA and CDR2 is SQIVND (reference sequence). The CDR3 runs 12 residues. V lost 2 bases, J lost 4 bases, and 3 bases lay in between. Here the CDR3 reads CASSIQNQPQHF. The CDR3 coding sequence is TGTGCCAGTAGTATACAGAATCAGCCCCAGCATTTT.

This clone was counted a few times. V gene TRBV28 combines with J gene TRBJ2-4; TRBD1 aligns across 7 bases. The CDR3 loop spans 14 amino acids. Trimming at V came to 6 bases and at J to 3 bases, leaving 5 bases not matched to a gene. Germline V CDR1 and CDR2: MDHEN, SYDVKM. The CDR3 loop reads CASREGAGKNIQYF. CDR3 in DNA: TGTGCCAGCAGAGAGGGGGCCGGCAAAAACATTCAGTACTTC.

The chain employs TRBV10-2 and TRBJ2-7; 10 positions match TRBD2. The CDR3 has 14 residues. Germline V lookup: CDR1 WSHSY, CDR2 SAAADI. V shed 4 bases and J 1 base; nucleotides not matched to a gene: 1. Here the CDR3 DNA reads TGCGCCAGCAGTGCTAGCGGGAGTTCCTACGAGCAGTACTTC. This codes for CASSASGSSYEQYF.

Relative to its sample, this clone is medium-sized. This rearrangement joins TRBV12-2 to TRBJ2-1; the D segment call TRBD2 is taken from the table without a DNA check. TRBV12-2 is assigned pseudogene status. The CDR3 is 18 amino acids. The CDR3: CAGTGAGLLDEGYNEQFF. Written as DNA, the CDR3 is TGTGCCGGGACCGGGGCCGGACTACTAGATGAGGGATACAATGAGCAGTTCTTC.

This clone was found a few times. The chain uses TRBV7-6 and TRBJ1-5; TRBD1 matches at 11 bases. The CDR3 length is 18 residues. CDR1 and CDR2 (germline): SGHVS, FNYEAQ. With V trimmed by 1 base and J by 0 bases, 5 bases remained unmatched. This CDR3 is CASSLGAGTGGSNQPQHF. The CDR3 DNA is TGTGCCAGCAGCTTAGGTGCCGGGACAGGGGGTAGCAATCAGCCCCAGCATTTT.

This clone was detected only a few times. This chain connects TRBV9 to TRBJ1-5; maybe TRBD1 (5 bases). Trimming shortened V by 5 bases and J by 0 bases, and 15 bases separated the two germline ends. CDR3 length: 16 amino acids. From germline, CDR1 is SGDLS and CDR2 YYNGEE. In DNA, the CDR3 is TGTGCCAGCAGTGCCTGGGGACCCAATAGCAATCAGCCCCAGCATTTT. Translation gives CASSAWGPNSNQPQHF.

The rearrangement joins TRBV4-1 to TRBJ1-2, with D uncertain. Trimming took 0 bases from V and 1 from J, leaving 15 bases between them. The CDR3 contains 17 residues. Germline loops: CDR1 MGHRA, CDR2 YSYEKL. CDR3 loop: CASSQDHRPTRNYGYTF. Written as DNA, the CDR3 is TGCGCCAGCAGCCAAGACCACAGACCGACTCGTAACTATGGCTACACCTTC.

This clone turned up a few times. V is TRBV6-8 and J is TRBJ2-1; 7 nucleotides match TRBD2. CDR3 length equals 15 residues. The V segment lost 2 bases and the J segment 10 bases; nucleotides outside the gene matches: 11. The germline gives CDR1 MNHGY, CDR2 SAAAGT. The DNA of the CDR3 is TGTGCCAGCAGTTACGAGCCTAGCGGCCGCGGGGAGCAGTTCTTC. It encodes CASSYEPSGRGEQFF.

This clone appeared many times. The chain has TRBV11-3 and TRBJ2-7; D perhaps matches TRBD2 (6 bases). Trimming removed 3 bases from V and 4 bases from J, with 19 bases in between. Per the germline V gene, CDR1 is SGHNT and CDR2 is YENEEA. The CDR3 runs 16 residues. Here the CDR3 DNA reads TGTGCCAGCAGCTTCCGCCCGGGAGCCTCCCCTTACGAGCAGTACTTC. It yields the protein CASSFRPGASPYEQYF.

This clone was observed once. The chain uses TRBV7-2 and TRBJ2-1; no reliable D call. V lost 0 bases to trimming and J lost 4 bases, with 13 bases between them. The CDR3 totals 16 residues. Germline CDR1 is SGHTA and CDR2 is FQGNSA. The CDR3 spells CASSLAHLSLYNEQFF. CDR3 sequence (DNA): TGTGCCAGCAGCTTAGCGCATTTAAGTCTGTACAATGAGCAGTTCTTC.

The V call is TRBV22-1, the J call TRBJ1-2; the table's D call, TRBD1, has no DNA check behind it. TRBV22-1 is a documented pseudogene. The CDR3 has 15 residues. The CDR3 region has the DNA TGTGCCAGCAGTTTATCTGGGACAGCTAACTATGGCTACACCTTC. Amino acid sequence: CASSLSGTANYGYTF.

CDR3 sequence reads: CASSIDGKTDYGYTF. The CDR3 DNA follows: TGCGCCAGCAGCATAGACGGAAAAACGGACTATGGCTACACCTTC. The chain couples TRBV5-1 to TRBJ1-2; D gene unclear. V gave up 4 bases and J gave up 3 bases, with 16 bases separating them. This CDR3 has 15 amino acids. Germline V gene sequence: CDR1 SGHRS, CDR2 YFSETQ.

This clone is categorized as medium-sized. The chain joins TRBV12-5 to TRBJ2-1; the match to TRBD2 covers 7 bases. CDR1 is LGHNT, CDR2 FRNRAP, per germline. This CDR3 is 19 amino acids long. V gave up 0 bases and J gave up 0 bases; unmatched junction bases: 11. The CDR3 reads CASGLVLGSGPSSYNEQFF. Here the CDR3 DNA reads TGTGCTAGTGGTTTGGTACTAGGTAGCGGGCCGAGCTCCTACAATGAGCAGTTCTTC.

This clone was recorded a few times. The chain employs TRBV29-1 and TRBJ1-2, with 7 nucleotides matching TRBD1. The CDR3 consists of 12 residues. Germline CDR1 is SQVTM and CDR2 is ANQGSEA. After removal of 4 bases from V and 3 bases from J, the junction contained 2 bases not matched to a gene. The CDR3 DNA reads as TGCAGCGTTGGGGGGACAGACTATGGCTACACCTTC. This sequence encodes CSVGGTDYGYTF.

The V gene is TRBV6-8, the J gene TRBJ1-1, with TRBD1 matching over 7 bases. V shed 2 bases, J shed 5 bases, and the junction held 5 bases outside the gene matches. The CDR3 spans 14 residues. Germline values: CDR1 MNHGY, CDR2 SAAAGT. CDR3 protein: CASSYASRGTEAFF. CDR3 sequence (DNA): TGTGCCAGCAGTTACGCTTCCAGGGGGACTGAAGCTTTCTTT.

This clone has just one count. The CDR3 DNA reads as TGTGCCAGCAGTTTACTCCTAGCGCAATCCTACGAGCAGTACTTC. Translated: CASSLLLAQSYEQYF. J is TRBJ2-7 and V is TRBV28; possibly TRBD2 for D (6 bases). V lost 2 bases, J lost 1 base, and 12 bases lay in between. The CDR3 totals 15 residues. Looked up from germline, CDR1 is MDHEN and CDR2 is SYDVKM.

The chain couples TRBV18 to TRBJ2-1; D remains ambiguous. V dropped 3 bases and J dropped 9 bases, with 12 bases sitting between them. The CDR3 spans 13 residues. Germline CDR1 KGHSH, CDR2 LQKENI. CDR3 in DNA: TGTGCCAGCTCACCGGGGTGGCTGCCTGAGCAGTTCTTC. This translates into CASSPGWLPEQFF.

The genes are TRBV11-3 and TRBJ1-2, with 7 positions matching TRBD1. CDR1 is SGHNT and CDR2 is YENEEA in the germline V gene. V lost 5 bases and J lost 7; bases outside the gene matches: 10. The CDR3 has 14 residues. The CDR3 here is CASSSRTGALGYTF. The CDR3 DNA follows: TGTGCCAGCAGCAGCCGAACAGGGGCCCTTGGCTACACCTTC.

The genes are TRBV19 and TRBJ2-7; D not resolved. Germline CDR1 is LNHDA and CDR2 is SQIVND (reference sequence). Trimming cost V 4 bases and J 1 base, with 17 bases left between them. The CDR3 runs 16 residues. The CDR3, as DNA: TGTGCCAGTAGTAAAGGCTGGGGATCTCAATCCTACGAGCAGTACTTC. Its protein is CASSKGWGSQSYEQYF.

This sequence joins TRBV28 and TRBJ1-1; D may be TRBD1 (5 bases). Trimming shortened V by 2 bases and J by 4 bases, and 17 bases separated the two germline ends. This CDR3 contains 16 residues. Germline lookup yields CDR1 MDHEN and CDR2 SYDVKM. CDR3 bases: TGTGCCAGCAGTTTAGGTCAGGGAAGGGTGGGCACTGAAGCTTTCTTT. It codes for CASSLGQGRVGTEAFF.